This T cell receptor (beta chain) was obtained from a study of T cell responses to AZD1222 COVID-19 vaccine. Study results and limitations: Donors were chiefly white British, with a greater number of females, and clonal diversity was perhaps underestimated. Spike-specific TCR breadth and depth grew following two AZD1222 doses. The peak T cell response came first, and repertoires were sampled only after it.

CDR3 length: 14 amino acids. V dropped 4 bases and J dropped 0 bases, with 9 bases sitting between them. Germline V gives CDR1 KGHSH, CDR2 LQKENI. TCRdb's table, derived via immunoSEQ multiplex PCR, lists solely in-frame clones and lacks some. The sample lists more than 90,000 clones, around 83% occurring once. As concerns this clone: Its specificity is not known.

The sequencing here drew on peripheral blood, taken 28 days after the second AZD1222 dose. V is TRBV18 and J is TRBJ1-1, with D hard to call. The clonotype was recovered from an adult who received the AZD1222 COVID-19 vaccine. Written as DNA, the CDR3 is TGTGCCAGCTCACGCTCACAGATGAACACTGAAGCTTTCTTT. This encodes CASSRSQMNTEAFF.